These T cell receptor beta chains were read from a single sample in a study of shared clonotypes between healthy human individuals. The assay was immunoSEQ multiplex PCR, and TCRdb's table has in-frame clones only and misses some. The sample holds 1,500,000 or so clones, around 97% seen once. What was sequenced was naive CD4+ T cells sorted from blood. The receptors were sampled from a man aged 25 to 45 in good health. CDR3s include the opening cysteine and the closing phenylalanine or tryptophan. The D gene is left open where the match is weak. Size is omitted from some rows. Given values are once, few, many or a class for expanded clones.

CDR3aa: CASNIGTSGRNEQFF
CDR3nt: TGCGCCAGCAATATCGGGACTAGCGGGAGGAATGAGCAGTTCTTC
abundance: -
d_gene: TRBD2
v_gene: TRBV10-2
j_gene: TRBJ2-1

CDR3aa: CAISEIAGVNNEQFF
CDR3nt: TGTGCCATCAGTGAAATAGCGGGAGTCAACAATGAGCAGTTCTTC
abundance: -
d_gene: TRBD2
v_gene: TRBV10-3
j_gene: TRBJ2-1

CDR3aa: CASSVETGNTGELFF
CDR3nt: TGCGCCAGCAGTGTAGAAACAGGGAACACCGGGGAGCTGTTTTTT
abundance: once
d_gene: -
v_gene: TRBV10-2
j_gene: TRBJ2-2

CDR3aa: CASSPLAARDRVVNEQFF
CDR3nt: TGTGCCAGCTCACCACTGGCTGCGCGGGACAGGGTTGTCAATGAGCAGTTCTTC
abundance: -
d_gene: TRBD1
v_gene: TRBV18
j_gene: TRBJ2-1

CDR3aa: CASSQLAGGSIEQYF
CDR3nt: TGTGCCAGCAGCCAATTAGCGGGAGGTTCTATCGAGCAGTACTTC
abundance: -
d_gene: TRBD2
v_gene: TRBV7-6
j_gene: TRBJ2-7

CDR3aa: CASSLASGTEDTQYF
CDR3nt: TGTGCCAGCAGCTTAGCCAGCGGTACCGAGGATACGCAGTATTTT
abundance: -
d_gene: -
v_gene: TRBV11-3
j_gene: TRBJ2-3

CDR3aa: CASSSSPTYEQYF
CDR3nt: TGCGCCAGCAGCTCTAGTCCGACCTACGAGCAGTACTTC
abundance: -
d_gene: -
v_gene: TRBV5-1
j_gene: TRBJ2-7

CDR3aa: CASSLTHLAGGSYNEQFF
CDR3nt: TGTGCCAGCAGCTTAACCCACCTAGCGGGAGGTTCCTACAATGAGCAGTTCTTC
abundance: -
d_gene: TRBD2
v_gene: TRBV7-3
j_gene: TRBJ2-1

CDR3aa: CASSSWTSGSTDTQYF
CDR3nt: TGTGCCAGCAGCTCCTGGACTAGCGGGAGCACAGATACGCAGTATTTT
abundance: -
d_gene: TRBD2
v_gene: TRBV5-5
j_gene: TRBJ2-3

CDR3aa: CATDVAMNTEAFF
CDR3nt: TGTGCCACCGATGTTGCGATGAACACTGAAGCTTTCTTT
abundance: -
d_gene: -
v_gene: TRBV2
j_gene: TRBJ1-1

CDR3aa: CASPAGEGNEQFF
CDR3nt: TGCGCCAGTCCCGCGGGGGAGGGCAATGAGCAGTTCTTC
abundance: -
d_gene: TRBD2
v_gene: TRBV5-1
j_gene: TRBJ2-1

CDR3aa: CASSPRDSSYEQYF
CDR3nt: TGTGCCAGCAGCCCCAGGGACTCCTCCTACGAGCAGTACTTC
abundance: -
d_gene: -
v_gene: TRBV7-8
j_gene: TRBJ2-7

CDR3aa: CASSQPLPPSGFSSYEQYF
CDR3nt: TGTGCCAGCTCACAGCCCCTCCCGCCTAGCGGGTTTAGCTCCTACGAGCAGTACTTC
abundance: -
d_gene: TRBD2
v_gene: TRBV18
j_gene: TRBJ2-7

CDR3aa: CAWSAGQGTSYEQYF
CDR3nt: TGTGCCTGGAGTGCGGGACAGGGTACTTCCTACGAGCAGTACTTC
abundance: -
d_gene: TRBD1
v_gene: TRBV30
j_gene: TRBJ2-7

CDR3aa: CASSPGTDQETQYF
CDR3nt: TGTGCCAGCTCACCCGGGACAGACCAAGAGACCCAGTACTTC
abundance: -
d_gene: TRBD1
v_gene: TRBV18
j_gene: TRBJ2-5

CDR3aa: CATATSTEAFF
CDR3nt: TGTGCCACCGCGACCTCCACTGAAGCTTTCTTT
abundance: -
d_gene: -
v_gene: TRBV15
j_gene: TRBJ1-1

CDR3aa: CATRTLREQFF
CDR3nt: TGTGCCACCCGGACCCTCAGGGAGCAGTTCTTC
abundance: once
d_gene: -
v_gene: TRBV6-5
j_gene: TRBJ2-1

CDR3aa: CAISVTSGMNSKETQYF
CDR3nt: TGTGCCATCAGTGTTACTAGCGGGATGAATAGTAAAGAGACCCAGTACTTC
abundance: -
d_gene: TRBD2
v_gene: TRBV10-3
j_gene: TRBJ2-5

CDR3aa: CASSPLGLAGVRADTQYF
CDR3nt: TGTGCCAGCTCACCACTGGGACTAGCGGGAGTACGCGCGGATACGCAGTATTTT
abundance: -
d_gene: TRBD2
v_gene: TRBV18
j_gene: TRBJ2-3

CDR3aa: CASSTDRGHQPQHF
CDR3nt: TGTGCCAGCAGTACGGACAGGGGGCATCAGCCCCAGCATTTT
abundance: -
d_gene: TRBD1
v_gene: TRBV6-1
j_gene: TRBJ1-5

CDR3aa: CASSNTRHIDNEQFF
CDR3nt: TGCGCCAGCAGCAACACACGGCATATCGACAATGAGCAGTTCTTC
abundance: -
d_gene: -
v_gene: TRBV5-1
j_gene: TRBJ2-1

CDR3aa: CASRGDSYEQYF
CDR3nt: TGTGCCAGCAGGGGGGACAGCTACGAGCAGTACTTC
abundance: -
d_gene: TRBD1
v_gene: TRBV28
j_gene: TRBJ2-7

CDR3aa: CASSLIDRFTDTQYF
CDR3nt: TGTGCCAGCAGTTTAATTGACAGGTTCACAGATACGCAGTATTTT
abundance: -
d_gene: -
v_gene: TRBV28
j_gene: TRBJ2-3

CDR3aa: CASSHHPTGTSSEKLFF
CDR3nt: TGCGCCAGCAGCCACCACCCCACAGGGACTAGTAGTGAAAAACTGTTTTTT
abundance: -
d_gene: -
v_gene: TRBV4-1
j_gene: TRBJ1-4

CDR3aa: CASIRRAGLAGVDEQFF
CDR3nt: TGTGCCAGCATCCGCCGGGCGGGACTAGCGGGAGTCGATGAGCAGTTCTTC
abundance: -
d_gene: TRBD2
v_gene: TRBV28
j_gene: TRBJ2-1

CDR3aa: CAWSAPGQGAYGYTF
CDR3nt: TGTGCCTGGAGTGCTCCGGGACAGGGGGCCTATGGCTACACCTTC
abundance: -
d_gene: TRBD1
v_gene: TRBV30
j_gene: TRBJ1-2

CDR3aa: CASSSPGYNEQYF
CDR3nt: TGTGCCAGCAGCTCACCAGGGTACAACGAGCAGTACTTC
abundance: -
d_gene: -
v_gene: TRBV11-2
j_gene: TRBJ2-7

CDR3aa: CASSLRTGGISTNEKLFF
CDR3nt: TGTGCCAGCAGCTTAAGGACAGGGGGCATATCAACTAATGAAAAACTGTTTTTT
abundance: -
d_gene: TRBD1
v_gene: TRBV5-6
j_gene: TRBJ1-4

CDR3aa: CASSPRSLSYNEQFF
CDR3nt: TGTGCCAGCAGCCCCCGGAGCCTCTCCTACAATGAGCAGTTCTTC
abundance: -
d_gene: -
v_gene: TRBV7-9
j_gene: TRBJ2-1

CDR3aa: CASSQTPALNTEAFF
CDR3nt: TGCGCCAGCAGCCAAACCCCGGCCCTGAACACTGAAGCTTTCTTT
abundance: -
d_gene: -
v_gene: TRBV4-1
j_gene: TRBJ1-1

CDR3aa: CASSWTGQETQYF
CDR3nt: TGTGCCAGCAGCTGGACAGGTCAAGAGACCCAGTACTTC
abundance: -
d_gene: TRBD1
v_gene: TRBV7-6
j_gene: TRBJ2-5

CDR3aa: CASSLWGPSPPGLAGVPDNDEQFF
CDR3nt: TGCGCCAGCAGCTTGTGGGGGCCCTCACCCCCAGGACTAGCGGGAGTGCCCGATAACGATGAGCAGTTCTTC
abundance: once
d_gene: TRBD2
v_gene: TRBV5-1
j_gene: TRBJ2-1

CDR3aa: CASSHRLSSNEQFF
CDR3nt: TGTGCCAGCAGTCATCGTCTCAGCAGCAATGAGCAGTTCTTC
abundance: -
d_gene: -
v_gene: TRBV27
j_gene: TRBJ2-1

CDR3aa: CASSESGGSVSGEQYF
CDR3nt: TGCGCCAGCAGTGAGTCCGGGGGGAGTGTGTCTGGGGAGCAGTACTTC
abundance: once
d_gene: TRBD2
v_gene: TRBV10-2
j_gene: TRBJ2-7

CDR3aa: CASSRTSGKAANEQFF
CDR3nt: TGTGCCAGTAGTAGGACTAGCGGGAAGGCGGCGAATGAGCAGTTCTTC
abundance: -
d_gene: TRBD2
v_gene: TRBV19
j_gene: TRBJ2-1

CDR3aa: CASSARRGQETQYF
CDR3nt: TGTGCCAGCAGCGCCCGGAGAGGGCAAGAGACCCAGTACTTC
abundance: -
d_gene: -
v_gene: TRBV9
j_gene: TRBJ2-5

CDR3aa: CASSLVAQGGGQPQHF
CDR3nt: TGTGCCAGCAGCTTAGTGGCGCAGGGGGGGGGTCAGCCCCAGCATTTT
abundance: -
d_gene: TRBD1
v_gene: TRBV7-8
j_gene: TRBJ1-5

CDR3aa: CASSRRSGTPNNEQFF
CDR3nt: TGTGCCAGTTCGCGAAGGAGCGGGACCCCGAACAATGAGCAGTTCTTC
abundance: -
d_gene: TRBD2
v_gene: TRBV25-1
j_gene: TRBJ2-1

CDR3aa: CASSLVGGRTETQYF
CDR3nt: TGTGCCAGCAGCTTAGTTGGGGGGCGCACAGAGACCCAGTACTTC
abundance: -
d_gene: -
v_gene: TRBV11-2
j_gene: TRBJ2-5

CDR3aa: CASSLGQGAQETQYF
CDR3nt: TGTGCCAGCAGCTTGGGACAGGGGGCCCAAGAGACCCAGTACTTC
abundance: -
d_gene: TRBD1
v_gene: TRBV11-2
j_gene: TRBJ2-5